This TCR beta chain was documented in a study of long-term antiretroviral therapy in people with HIV. The CDR3 is 14 residues long. Germline V lookup: CDR1 SEHNR, CDR2 FQNEAQ (reference sequence). Trimming removed 8 bases from V and 4 bases from J, with 15 bases in between. Worth noting for this clone: Its antigen remains unidentified.

Samples were assayed with immunoSEQ v3.0 at survey level. Generated by immunoSEQ multiplex PCR, the TCRdb table keeps only in-frame clones and is missing some. The table has more than 20,000 clones, roughly nine tenths seen once. Study-wide results and limits: HIV repertoires spanned narrower CDR3 length ranges than controls.

The receptor comes from a woman in her thirties with HIV. This chain uses TRBV7-9 with TRBJ2-1; the D gene is possibly TRBD1 (5 bases). The source was unsorted PBMCs, collected 1.9 years after starting antiretroviral therapy. The CDR3: CASDEDTYYNEQFF. For the CDR3, the DNA is TGTGCCAGCGACGAGGACACATATTACAATGAGCAGTTCTTC.